The present TCR beta chain was sequenced within a study of shared clonotypes between healthy human individuals. The authors ran the assay at deep level. What was sequenced on ten immunoSEQ deep assay plates was unsorted PBMC DNA. TCRdb's table, derived via immunoSEQ multiplex PCR, lists solely in-frame clones and lacks some. The table records 450,000 to 500,000 clones, around 85% of them present only once. This clone was recorded at least ten times. Looked up from germline, CDR1 is SQVTM and CDR2 is ANQGSEA. The CDR3 spans 17 residues. V lost 6 bases and J lost 2; bases outside the gene matches: 12. Sequenced input: PBMCs. This sequence originates from a woman between 40 and 50 years old in good health. Some clones in this sample may be carry-over from other donors' samples. This chain connects TRBV29-1 to TRBJ2-3, with 12 bases that match TRBD2. The CDR3 is CSVQGRLAGVHTDTQYF. The CDR3 DNA is TGCAGCGTCCAGGGGCGACTAGCGGGAGTGCACACAGATACGCAGTATTTT.